This T cell receptor beta chain was found in a study of cytomegalovirus exposure and HLA in healthy donors. V dropped 2 bases and J dropped 7 bases, with 6 bases sitting between them. The CDR3 contains 12 residues. Germline V lookup: CDR1 MGHRA, CDR2 YSYEKL. Libraries were prepared by immunoSEQ multiplex PCR; TCRdb keeps only in-frame clonotypes and omits some of them. The table shows tens of thousands of clones, with around 89% occurring only once. The TCR sequence derives from a woman younger than 30 in good health and CMV-seronegative. The V call is TRBV4-1, the J call TRBJ2-4; tentative D call: TRBD1 (6 bases). The specimen sequenced was PBMCs. The CDR3 sequence: CASSQQGNIQYF. CDR3 in DNA: TGCGCCAGCAGCCAACAGGGGAACATTCAGTACTTC.